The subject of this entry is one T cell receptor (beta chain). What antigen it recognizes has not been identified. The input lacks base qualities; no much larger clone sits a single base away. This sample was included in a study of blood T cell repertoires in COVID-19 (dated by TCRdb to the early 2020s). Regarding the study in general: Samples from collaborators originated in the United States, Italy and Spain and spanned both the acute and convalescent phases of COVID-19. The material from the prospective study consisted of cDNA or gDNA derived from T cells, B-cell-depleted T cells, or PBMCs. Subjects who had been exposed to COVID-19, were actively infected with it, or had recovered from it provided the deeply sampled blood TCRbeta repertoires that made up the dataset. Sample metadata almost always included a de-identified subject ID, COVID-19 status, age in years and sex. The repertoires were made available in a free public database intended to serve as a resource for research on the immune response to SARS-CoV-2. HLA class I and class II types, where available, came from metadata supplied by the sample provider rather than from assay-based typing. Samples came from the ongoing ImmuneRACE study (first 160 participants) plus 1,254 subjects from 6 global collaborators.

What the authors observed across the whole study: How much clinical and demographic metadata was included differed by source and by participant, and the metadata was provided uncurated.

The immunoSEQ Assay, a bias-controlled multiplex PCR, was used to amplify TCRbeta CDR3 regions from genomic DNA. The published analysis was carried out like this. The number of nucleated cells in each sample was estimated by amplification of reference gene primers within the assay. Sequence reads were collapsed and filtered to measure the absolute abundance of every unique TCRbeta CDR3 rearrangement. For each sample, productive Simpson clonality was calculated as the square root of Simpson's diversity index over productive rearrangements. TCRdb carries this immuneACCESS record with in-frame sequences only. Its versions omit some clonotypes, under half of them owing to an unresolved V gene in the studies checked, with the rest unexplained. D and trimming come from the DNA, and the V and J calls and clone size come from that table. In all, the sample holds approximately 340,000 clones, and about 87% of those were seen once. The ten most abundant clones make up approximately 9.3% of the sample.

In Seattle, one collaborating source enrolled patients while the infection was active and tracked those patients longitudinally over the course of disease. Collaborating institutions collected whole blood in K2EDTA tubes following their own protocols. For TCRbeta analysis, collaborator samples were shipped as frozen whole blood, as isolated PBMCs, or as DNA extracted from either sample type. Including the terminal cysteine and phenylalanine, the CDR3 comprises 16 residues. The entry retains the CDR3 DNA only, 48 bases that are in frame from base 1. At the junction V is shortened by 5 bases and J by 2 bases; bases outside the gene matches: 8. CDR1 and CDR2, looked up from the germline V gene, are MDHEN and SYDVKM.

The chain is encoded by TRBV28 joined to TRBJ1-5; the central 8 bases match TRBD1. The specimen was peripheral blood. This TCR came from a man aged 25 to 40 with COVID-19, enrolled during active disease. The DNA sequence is TGTGCCAGCAGTCCGGCCGGGACAGGTGGCAATCAGCCCCAGCATTTT. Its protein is CASSPAGTGGNQPQHF.